A single sample is the source of the 24 T cell receptor beta chains below, sequenced in a study of spatial heterogeneity in lung cancer. Via MiXCR, TCRdb re-called the 5' RACE reads, giving one row per CDR3 protein. The top ten clones hold more than 25% of a sample with 25,000 or so distinct CDR3 sequences, over 3% of them seen once. The time point denotes: sample taken at primary tumor resection. The sequencing here drew on PBMCs, taken at surgery. These receptors all come from a female donor with early-stage non-small cell lung cancer.

This clonotype has ten or more counts. As DNA, the CDR3 is TGTGCCAGCAGTTTACTAGTCTTGGATACGCAGTATTTT. This translates into CASSLLVLDTQYF. The chain joins TRBV27 to TRBJ2-3; no firm D call. Germline assignment: CDR1 MNHEY and CDR2 SMNVEV (reference sequence). V dropped 2 bases and J dropped 6 bases, with 9 bases sitting between them. The CDR3 has 13 residues.

In its sample, this clonotype was seen many times. This chain links TRBV18 with TRBJ1-5; 7 bases agree with TRBD1. The V gene end was trimmed by 5 bases and the J gene end by 3 bases; junction bases not matched to a gene: 4. Germline V lookup: CDR1 KGHSH, CDR2 LQKENI. This CDR3 contains 14 residues. CDR3 region: CASSGTVDNQPQHF. The CDR3 DNA reads as TGTGCCAGCTCAGGGACAGTCGACAATCAGCCCCAGCATTTT. Using reference TRBV18 and TRBJ1-5 for the parts outside the CDR3, the full variable domain is NAGVMQNPRHLVRRRGQEARLRCSPMKGHSHVYWYRQLPEEGLKFMVYLQKENIIDESGMPKERFSAEFPKEGPSILRIQQVVRGDSAAYFCASSGTVDNQPQHFGDGTRLSIL.

This clonotype ranks as medium-sized. The rearrangement links TRBV4-2 to TRBJ2-7; TRBD2 aligns across 11 bases. CDR3 length: 15 residues. The J segment lost 3 bases and the V segment lost 3 bases, leaving 4 bases of the junction unmatched. The germline V gene has CDR1 LGHNA and CDR2 YNFKEQ. As DNA, the CDR3 is TGTGCCAGCAGCCAGGGGACTAGCGGTAACTACGAGCAGTACTTC. This translates into CASSQGTSGNYEQYF.

V and J are TRBV20-1 and TRBJ2-3, with 10 bases fitting TRBD2. The CDR3 covers 14 residues. V was clipped by 6 bases and J by 8 bases; unmatched bases: 11. CDR1 and CDR2 from the germline V gene are DFQATT and SNEGSKA (reference sequence). The CDR3 region has the DNA TGCAGTGCCAACCACCTAGCGGGAGTAGTTACGCAGTATTTT. Amino acid sequence: CSANHLAGVVTQYF.

This sequence joins TRBV18 and TRBJ1-1; 7 bases are shared with TRBD1. The CDR3 covers 15 residues. From germline, CDR1 is KGHSH and CDR2 LQKENI. V shed 1 base, J shed 0 bases, and the junction held 2 bases outside the gene matches. CDR3 sequence reads: CASSPQDRMNTEAFF. The CDR3 coding sequence is TGTGCCAGCTCACCACAGGACAGGATGAACACTGAAGCTTTCTTT.

The rearrangement uses TRBV30 and TRBJ2-1; 9 nucleotides agree with TRBD2. CDR1 and CDR2 from the germline V gene are GTSNPN and SVGIG (reference sequence). V was pared by 8 bases and J by 3 bases, with 5 bases of the junction left unmatched. The CDR3 runs 13 residues. DNA for the CDR3: TGTGCCCGCGAGACTAGCGGCTACAATGAGCAGTTCTTC. It translates to CARETSGYNEQFF.

This clonotype was observed at least ten times. This sequence joins TRBV28 and TRBJ2-5; the match to TRBD1 covers 7 bases. This CDR3 region has 15 residues. The V gene's germline CDR1 is MDHEN and CDR2 SYDVKM. The V gene end was trimmed by 5 bases and the J gene end by 1 base; junction bases not matched to a gene: 7. CDR3 residues: CASSPTGQTQETQYF. The DNA for the CDR3 is TGTGCCAGCAGTCCTACGGGACAGACCCAAGAGACCCAGTACTTC.

This clonotype was observed at least ten times. The chain carries TRBV29-1 and TRBJ2-5, with D unclear. V was pared by 4 bases and J by 3 bases, with 3 bases between. Germline V lookup: CDR1 SQVTM, CDR2 ANQGSEA. CDR3 length: 10 residues. DNA of the CDR3: TGCAGCGTTGGTAAAGAGACCCAGTACTTC. Amino acids: CSVGKETQYF.

This clonotype was seen many times. The V gene is TRBV14, the J gene TRBJ2-7; no clear D gene. Trimming left V 0 bases short and J 0 bases short, with 6 bases between. Germline V gives CDR1 SGHDN, CDR2 FVKESK. The length of the CDR3 is 14 residues. The CDR3 loop is CASSQDYDSYEQYF. CDR3 nucleotides: TGTGCCAGCAGCCAAGATTACGACTCCTACGAGCAGTACTTC.

This clonotype ranks as medium-sized (0.01 to 0.1%). The gene calls are TRBV28 and TRBJ1-1; 7 bases are shared with TRBD1. CDR3 length: 13 amino acids. Germline loops: CDR1 MDHEN, CDR2 SYDVKM. The ends lost 6 bases at V and 5 bases at J; junction bases unmatched: 6. The CDR3 region is CASRPTGWTEAFF. CDR3 DNA sequence: TGTGCCAGCAGACCGACAGGGTGGACTGAAGCTTTCTTT. The full variable domain, its missing parts supplied by reference TRBV28 and TRBJ1-1, is DVKVTQSSRYLVKRTGEKVFLECVQDMDHENMFWYRQDPGLGLRLIYFSYDVKMKEKGDIPEGYSVSREKKERFSLILESASTNQTSMYLCASRPTGWTEAFFGQGTRLTVV.

This clonotype has ten or more counts. This chain connects TRBV6-1 to TRBJ2-5, with 11 positions matching TRBD2. Trimming at V came to 5 bases and at J to 5 bases, leaving 7 bases not matched to a gene. The CDR3 loop spans 15 amino acids. Germline values: CDR1 MNHNS, CDR2 SASEGT. The CDR3 DNA sequence: TGTGCCAGCAGTTTGACTAGCGGGATTCGGGAGACCCAGTACTTC. Its protein product is CASSLTSGIRETQYF.

This clonotype was seen ten or more times. The chain recombines TRBV9 with TRBJ2-7; D remains ambiguous. CDR1 and CDR2 from the germline V gene are SGDLS and YYNGEE. The CDR3 runs 14 residues. The V gene lost 1 base and the J gene lost 5 bases, with 13 bases spanning the gap. The CDR3 DNA is TGTGCCAGCAGCGTAAGACCCACCGAAGACGAGCAGTACTTC. Its translation is CASSVRPTEDEQYF.

This clonotype was detected many times. Here the CDR3 reads CSAAGGARGYTF. CDR3 DNA sequence: TGCAGCGCCGCAGGGGGCGCGAGGGGCTACACCTTC. The genes are TRBV29-1 and TRBJ1-2, with 8 nucleotides matching TRBD1. The V gene's germline CDR1 is SQVTM and CDR2 ANQGSEA. V dropped 7 bases and J dropped 8; count of bases not matched to a gene: 9. This CDR3 comprises 12 residues.

This clonotype was recorded many times. This chain connects TRBV3-1 to TRBJ1-5, with 8 bases that match TRBD1. There are 15 residues in the CDR3. The junction had 4 bases not matched to a gene; V was cut back by 5 bases and J by 1 base. The germline gives CDR1 LGHDT, CDR2 YNNKEL (reference sequence). The CDR3 DNA follows: TGTGCCAGCAGCGGGACAGGAAACAGCAATCAGCCCCAGCATTTT. This translates into CASSGTGNSNQPQHF.

This clonotype was picked up many times. The chain uses TRBV12-3 or TRBV12-4 and TRBJ2-7; 7 bases fit TRBD2. CDR3 length equals 14 residues. V shed 8 bases, J shed 6 bases, and the junction held 13 bases outside the gene matches. The CDR3 protein is CASEPGGSWGEQYF. The CDR3 DNA reads TGTGCCAGCGAACCGGGGGGATCTTGGGGCGAGCAGTACTTC.

This sequence joins TRBV12-3 or TRBV12-4 and TRBJ2-1; D perhaps matches TRBD2 (7 bases). Trimming stripped 3 bases from V and 6 bases from J, with 9 bases between. This CDR3 has 13 amino acids. The CDR3 reads CASSLGGPNEQFF. In DNA form, the CDR3 reads TGTGCCAGCAGTTTGGGGGGGCCCAATGAGCAGTTCTTC.

This clonotype is classed as medium-sized (0.01 to 0.1%). V and J are TRBV10-3 and TRBJ2-4; possible D gene TRBD1, 6 bases. V was cut by 1 base and J by 0 bases, with 10 bases left in between. The CDR3 has 16 residues. Germline loops: CDR1 ENHRY, CDR2 SYGVKD. In DNA form, the CDR3 reads TGTGCCATCAGTGAGTTCGCGGACAGAGCCAAAAACATTCAGTACTTC. Protein: CAISEFADRAKNIQYF.

This chain uses TRBV20-1 with TRBJ1-1, with a possible D match to TRBD1 (5 bases). This CDR3 region has 14 residues. Germline loops: CDR1 DFQATT, CDR2 SNEGSKA (reference sequence). V lost 6 bases, J lost 0 bases, and 14 bases lay in between. The chain's CDR3 is CSADRRTMNTEAFF. The CDR3 bases are TGCAGTGCGGACCGTAGGACAATGAACACTGAAGCTTTCTTT.

The table lists this clonotype with many counts. The CDR3 region has the DNA TGTGCCAGTAGCGGGACTAGTTTCACCGGGGAGCTGTTTTTT. Its translation is CASSGTSFTGELFF. The chain joins TRBV19 to TRBJ2-2, with 8 nucleotides matching TRBD2. The CDR3 consists of 14 residues. V was clipped by 6 bases and J by 4 bases; unmatched bases: 4. The germline gives CDR1 LNHDA, CDR2 SQIVND (reference sequence). The full variable domain, rest sourced from reference TRBV19 and TRBJ2-2, is DGGITQSPKYLFRKEGQNVTLSCEQNLNHDAMYWYRQDPGQGLRLIYYSQIVNDFQKGDIAEGYSVSREKKESFPLTVTSAQKNPTAFYLCASSGTSFTGELFFGEGSRLTVL.

This clonotype was recorded at least ten times. This chain links TRBV4-1 with TRBJ2-7; 8 bases line up with TRBD2. Germline-derived CDR1 and CDR2 are MGHRA and YSYEKL. This CDR3 spans 13 amino acids. J gave up 6 bases and V 5 bases, and 6 bases lay outside the gene matches. The CDR3 loop is CASSGSGKSEQYF. The CDR3 bases are TGCGCCAGCAGCGGTAGCGGGAAGTCCGAGCAGTACTTC.

In its sample, this clonotype was seen many times. This chain links TRBV5-1 with TRBJ1-5; 10 positions agree with TRBD1. The trim removed 0 bases at V and 2 bases at J, leaving 11 bases unmatched. This CDR3 comprises 19 residues. CDR1 and CDR2 (germline): SGHRS, YFSETQ. CDR3 loop: CASSLVPGTGDYGNQPQHF. CDR3 DNA sequence: TGCGCCAGCAGCTTGGTACCCGGGACAGGGGATTATGGCAATCAGCCCCAGCATTTT.

This clonotype came up many times. The gene calls are TRBV19 and TRBJ2-1; the D gene is possibly TRBD2 (5 bases). The germline CDR1 and CDR2 sequences are LNHDA and SQIVND (reference sequence). The CDR3 extends over 17 amino acids. Trimming took off 4 bases at V and 3 bases at J, with 19 bases between the two ends. CDR3 region: CASSKPPSSRVYNEQFF. Written as DNA, the CDR3 is TGTGCCAGTAGTAAGCCCCCTAGCAGTAGGGTCTACAATGAGCAGTTCTTC.

This clonotype has only a few counts. The V call is TRBV14, the J call TRBJ2-7, with D hard to call. The length of the CDR3 is 14 residues. Between the trimmed V and J ends, which lost 1 base and 0 bases, there was a span of 7 bases. The V gene's germline CDR1 is SGHDN and CDR2 FVKESK. CDR3 nucleotides: TGTGCCAGCAGCCAAGGGTGGATCTCCTACGAGCAGTACTTC. Protein: CASSQGWISYEQYF.

This clonotype was seen ten or more times. The V gene is TRBV7-9, the J gene TRBJ1-1; TRBD1 matches 7 bases. CDR1 is SEHNR and CDR2 is FQNEAQ in the germline V gene (reference sequence). V lost 4 bases and J lost 6; bases outside the gene matches: 14. The CDR3 has 16 residues. CDR3 sequence reads: CASSYQTGSVISEAFF. The CDR3 coding sequence is TGTGCCAGCAGCTACCAGACAGGGTCAGTAATCTCTGAAGCTTTCTTT.